This T cell receptor (beta chain) was obtained from a study of cytomegalovirus exposure and HLA in healthy donors. Vbeta (60) and Jbeta (13) primers were used in the PCR. Profiled with immunoSEQ multiplex PCR; TCRdb holds only in-frame clones, not every one. The sample lists more than 100,000 clones; around nine tenths were seen once. Overall study results and limits: One later analysis reportedly identified an Asian-associated ancestry cluster that showed fewer N-insertions than the roughly 640-donor mean. Through in vitro validation, three CMV-associated chains were shown to be specific for CMV antigens. Later, an analysis showed that TCR beta chains associated with HLA were more clonally expanded than others that were equally common.

This CDR3 has 13 residues. Per germline, CDR1 SGDLS and CDR2 YYNGEE. V lost 5 bases, J lost 3 bases, and 11 bases lay in between. Everyone who donated was a healthy bone marrow donor. Remarks on this clone: Its specificity is not known.

The rearrangement uses TRBV9 and TRBJ2-5; tentatively, D is TRBD1 (6 bases). The sample comprised PBMCs. The sequence was obtained from a woman aged 25-40 years in good health and CMV-seronegative. The CDR3 protein is CASSGQGKETQYF. CDR3 DNA: TGTGCCAGCAGTGGGCAGGGGAAAGAGACCCAGTACTTC. Drawing the rest from reference TRBV9 and TRBJ2-5, the complete variable domain is DSGVTQTPKHLITATGQRVTLRCSPRSGDLSVYWYQQSLDQGLQFLIQYYNGEERAKGNILERFSAQQFPDLHSELNLSSLELGDSALYFCASSGQGKETQYFGPGTRLLVL.